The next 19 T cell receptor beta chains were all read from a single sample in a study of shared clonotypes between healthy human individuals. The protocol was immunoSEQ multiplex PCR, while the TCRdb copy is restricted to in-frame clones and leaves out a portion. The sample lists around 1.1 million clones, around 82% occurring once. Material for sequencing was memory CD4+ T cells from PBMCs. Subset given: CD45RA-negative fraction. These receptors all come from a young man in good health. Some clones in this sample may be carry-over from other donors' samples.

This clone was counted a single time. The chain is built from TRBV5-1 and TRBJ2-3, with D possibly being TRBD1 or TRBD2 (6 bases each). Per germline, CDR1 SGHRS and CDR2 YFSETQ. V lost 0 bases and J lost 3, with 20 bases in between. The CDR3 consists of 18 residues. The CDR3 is CASSLEGGDLMWTDTQYF. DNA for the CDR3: TGCGCCAGCAGCTTGGAGGGGGGAGATTTAATGTGGACAGATACGCAGTATTTT.

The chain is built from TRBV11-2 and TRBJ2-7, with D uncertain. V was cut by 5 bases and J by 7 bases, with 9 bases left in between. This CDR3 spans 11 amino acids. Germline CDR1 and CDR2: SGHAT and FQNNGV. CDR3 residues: CASSQLREQYF. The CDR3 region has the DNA TGTGCCAGCAGCCAACTGCGGGAGCAGTACTTC.

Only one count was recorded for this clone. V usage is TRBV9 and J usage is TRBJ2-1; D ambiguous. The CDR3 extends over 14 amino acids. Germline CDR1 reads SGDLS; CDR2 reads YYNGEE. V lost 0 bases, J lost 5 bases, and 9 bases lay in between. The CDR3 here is CASSVAPHNNEQFF. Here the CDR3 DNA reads TGTGCCAGCAGCGTAGCTCCCCATAACAATGAGCAGTTCTTC. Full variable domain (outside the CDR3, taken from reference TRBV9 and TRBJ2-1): DSGVTQTPKHLITATGQRVTLRCSPRSGDLSVYWYQQSLDQGLQFLIQYYNGEERAKGNILERFSAQQFPDLHSELNLSSLELGDSALYFCASSVAPHNNEQFFGPGTRLTVL.

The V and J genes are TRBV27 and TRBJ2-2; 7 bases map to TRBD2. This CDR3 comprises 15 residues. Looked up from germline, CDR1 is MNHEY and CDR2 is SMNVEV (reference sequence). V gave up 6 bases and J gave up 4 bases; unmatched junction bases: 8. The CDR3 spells CASRPGLHSTGELFF. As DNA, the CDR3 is TGTGCCAGCAGGCCGGGACTACATAGCACCGGGGAGCTGTTTTTT.

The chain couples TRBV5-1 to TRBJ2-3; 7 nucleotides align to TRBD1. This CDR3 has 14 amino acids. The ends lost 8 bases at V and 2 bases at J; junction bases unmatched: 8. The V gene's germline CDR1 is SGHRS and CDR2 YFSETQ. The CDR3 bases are TGCGCCAGTGGACAGGCGTTGCTCACAGATACGCAGTATTTT. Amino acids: CASGQALLTDTQYF.

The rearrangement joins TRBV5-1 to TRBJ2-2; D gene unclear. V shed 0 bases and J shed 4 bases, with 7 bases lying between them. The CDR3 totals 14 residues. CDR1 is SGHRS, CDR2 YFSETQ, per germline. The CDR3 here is CASSLVPPTGELFF. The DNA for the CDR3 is TGCGCCAGCAGCTTGGTACCCCCCACCGGGGAGCTGTTTTTT.

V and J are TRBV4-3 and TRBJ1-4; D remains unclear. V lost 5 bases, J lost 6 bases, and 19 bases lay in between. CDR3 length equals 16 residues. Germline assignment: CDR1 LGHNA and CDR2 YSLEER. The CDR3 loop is CASSNTAGVGDEKLFF. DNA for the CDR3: TGCGCCAGCAGCAACACAGCCGGTGTAGGCGATGAAAAACTGTTTTTT.

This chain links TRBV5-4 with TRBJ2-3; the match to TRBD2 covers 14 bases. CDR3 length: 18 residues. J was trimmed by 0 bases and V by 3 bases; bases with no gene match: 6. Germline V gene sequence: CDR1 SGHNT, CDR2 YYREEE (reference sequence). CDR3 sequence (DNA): TGTGCCAGCAGCTGGGGACTAGCGGGAGTAGGGAGCACAGATACGCAGTATTTT. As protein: CASSWGLAGVGSTDTQYF.

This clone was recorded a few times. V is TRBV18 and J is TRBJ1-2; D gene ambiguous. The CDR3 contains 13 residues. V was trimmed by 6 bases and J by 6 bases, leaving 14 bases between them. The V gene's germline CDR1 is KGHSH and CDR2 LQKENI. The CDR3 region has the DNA TGTGCCAGCTCCCAAGAGGCACGACATGGCTACACCTTC. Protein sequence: CASSQEARHGYTF.

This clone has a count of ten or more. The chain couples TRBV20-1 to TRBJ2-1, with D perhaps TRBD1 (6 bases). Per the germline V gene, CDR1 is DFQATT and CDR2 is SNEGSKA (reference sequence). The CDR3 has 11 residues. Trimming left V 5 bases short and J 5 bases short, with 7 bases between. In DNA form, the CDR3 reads TGCAGTGCTGGGGGCCACAATGAGCAGTTCTTC. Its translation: CSAGGHNEQFF.

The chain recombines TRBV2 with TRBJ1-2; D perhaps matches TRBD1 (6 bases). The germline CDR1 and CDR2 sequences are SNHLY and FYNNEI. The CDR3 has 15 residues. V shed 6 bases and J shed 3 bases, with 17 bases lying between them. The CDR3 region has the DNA TGTGCCAGCAGCGAAAAGAGGACAGAGTACTATGGCTACACCTTC. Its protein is CASSEKRTEYYGYTF.

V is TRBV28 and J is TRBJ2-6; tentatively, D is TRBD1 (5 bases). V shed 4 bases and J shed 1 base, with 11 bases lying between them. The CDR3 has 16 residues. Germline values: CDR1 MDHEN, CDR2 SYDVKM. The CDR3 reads CASSSPAGSGANVLTF. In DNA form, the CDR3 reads TGTGCCAGCAGTTCACCCGCAGGGTCTGGGGCCAACGTCCTGACTTTC.

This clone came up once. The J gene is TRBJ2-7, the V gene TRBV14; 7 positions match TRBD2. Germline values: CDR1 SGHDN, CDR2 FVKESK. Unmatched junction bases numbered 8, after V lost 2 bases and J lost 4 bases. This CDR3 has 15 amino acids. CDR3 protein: CASSQLGTTGYEQYF. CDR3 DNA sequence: TGTGCCAGCAGCCAACTAGGGACTACCGGTTACGAGCAGTACTTC.

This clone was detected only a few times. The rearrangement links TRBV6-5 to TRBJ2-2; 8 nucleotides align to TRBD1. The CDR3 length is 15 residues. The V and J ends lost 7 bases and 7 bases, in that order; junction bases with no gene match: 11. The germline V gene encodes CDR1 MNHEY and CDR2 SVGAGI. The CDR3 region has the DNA TGTGCCAGCACCGGGACAGGCCTTGGGGTCGGGGAGCTGTTTTTT. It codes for CASTGTGLGVGELFF.

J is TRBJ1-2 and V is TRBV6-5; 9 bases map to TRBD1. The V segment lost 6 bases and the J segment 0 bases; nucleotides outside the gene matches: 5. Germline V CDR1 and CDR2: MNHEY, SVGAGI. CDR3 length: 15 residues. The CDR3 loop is CASRLQGAPNYGYTF. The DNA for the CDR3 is TGTGCCAGCAGATTACAGGGGGCCCCTAACTATGGCTACACCTTC.

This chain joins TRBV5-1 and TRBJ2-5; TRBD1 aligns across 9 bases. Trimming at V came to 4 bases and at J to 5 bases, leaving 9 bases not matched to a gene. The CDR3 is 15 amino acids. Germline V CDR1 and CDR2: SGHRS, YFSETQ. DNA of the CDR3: TGCGCCAGCAGCACCAACAGGGGGCGCGGGGAGACCCAGTACTTC. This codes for CASSTNRGRGETQYF.

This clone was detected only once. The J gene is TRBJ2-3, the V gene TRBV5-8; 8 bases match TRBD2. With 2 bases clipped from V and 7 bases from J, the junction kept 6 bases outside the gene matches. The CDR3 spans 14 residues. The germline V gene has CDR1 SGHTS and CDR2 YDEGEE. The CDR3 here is CASSLLSGANTQYF. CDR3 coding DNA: TGTGCCAGCAGCTTACTTAGCGGGGCTAATACGCAGTATTTT.

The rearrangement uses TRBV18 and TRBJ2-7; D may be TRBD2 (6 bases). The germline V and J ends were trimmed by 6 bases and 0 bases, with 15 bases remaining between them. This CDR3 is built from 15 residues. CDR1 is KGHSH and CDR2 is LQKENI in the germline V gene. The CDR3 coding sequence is TGTGCCAGCTCCGGGAGCGCCTTGAGCTCCTACGAGCAGTACTTC. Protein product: CASSGSALSSYEQYF.

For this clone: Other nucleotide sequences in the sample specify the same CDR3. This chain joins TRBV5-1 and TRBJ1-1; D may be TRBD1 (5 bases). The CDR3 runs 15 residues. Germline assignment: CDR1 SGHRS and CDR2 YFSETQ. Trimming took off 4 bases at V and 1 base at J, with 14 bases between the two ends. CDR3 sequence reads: CASSLSGTANTEAFF. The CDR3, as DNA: TGCGCCAGCAGCCTTTCCGGGACGGCGAACACTGAAGCTTTCTTT.